This T cell receptor beta chain was sequenced during a study of Graves' ophthalmopathy and Graves' hyperthyroidism. Germline V gene lookup returns CDR1 SGHVS and CDR2 FQNEAQ. CDR3 length: 18 residues. V was pared by 5 bases and J by 11 bases, with 33 bases between. TCR beta CDR3 regions were amplified from RNA transcripts. First-round RT-PCR with HTBI primers preceded a second-round multiplex PCR. MiXCR, applied by TCRdb to the multiplex PCR reads, yields one record per CDR3 protein. The table has about 1.2 million distinct CDR3 sequences, about 40% seen once. This clonotype was seen just once. Its target is unknown. Findings and limits, study-wide: The authors also found most expanded thyroid clonotypes above 0.001 frequency in blood.

This sequence was found in an adult man with Graves' hyperthyroidism. The genes are TRBV7-8 and TRBJ2-5; D may be TRBD1 (6 bases). The sample consisted of peripheral blood or thyroid tissue (not recorded which). CDR3 loop: CASSQMPGAGAFTDTQYF. The CDR3 nucleotides read TGTGCCAGCAGCCAAATGCCCGGGGCAGGGGCATTCACAGATACGCAGTACTTC.